This T cell receptor beta chain was captured by sequencing in a study of T cell responses to AZD1222 COVID-19 vaccine. The CDR3 contains 18 residues. Germline V gene sequence: CDR1 SGHTA, CDR2 FQGNSA. Unmatched junction bases numbered 6, after V lost 5 bases and J lost 1 base. Generated by immunoSEQ multiplex PCR, the TCRdb table keeps only in-frame clones and is missing some. There are tens of thousands of clones in the sample; 90% occur only once, and about 5% lies in the top ten. The chain joins TRBV7-2 to TRBJ2-2; 14 nucleotides align to TRBD2. The sequence came from an adult who received the AZD1222 COVID-19 vaccine. The material sequenced was peripheral blood, taken 28 days after the second AZD1222 dose. The chain's CDR3 is CASSLRTSGGKNTGELFF. Here the CDR3 DNA reads TGTGCCAGCAGCCTCCGGACTAGCGGGGGGAAGAACACCGGGGAGCTGTTTTTT. Full variable domain (outside the CDR3, taken from reference TRBV7-2 and TRBJ2-2): GAGVSQSPSNKVTEKGKDVELRCDPISGHTALYWYRQSLGQGLEFLIYFQGNSAPDKSGLPSDRFSAERTGGSVSTLTIQRTQQEDSAVYLCASSLRTSGGKNTGELFFGEGSRLTVL.